This T cell receptor (beta chain) came from a study of T cell clonotyping in hematopoietic cell transplantation. Study-level findings and limits: Graft donor and pretransplant recipient Inverse Simpson Index values predicted broader posttransplant TCR diversity.

Of note for this clone: What it binds is not known.

Time point described: recipient sample about 28 days before transplant, after cytoreduction. TCRdb's table, derived via immunoSEQ multiplex PCR, lists solely in-frame clones and lacks some. The sample has about 29,000 clones; around 80% are singletons. The source material was peripheral blood mononuclear cells, sampled before stem cell transplant. This receptor was obtained from a woman aged 25-40 years with chronic myeloid leukemia. Some clones in this sample may be carry-over from other donors' samples.

CDR3 sequence: CSARGSGSLHF. CDR3 coding DNA: TGCAGTGCTAGAGGTAGCGGATCCCTCCACTTT. The chain carries TRBV20-1 and TRBJ1-6, with D hard to call. There are 11 residues in the CDR3. Trimming stripped 1 base from V and 14 bases from J, with 9 bases between. From germline, CDR1 is DFQATT and CDR2 SNEGSKA (reference sequence).